Each of the 13 T cell receptor beta chains below was sequenced from the same sample in a study of cytomegalovirus exposure and HLA in healthy donors. In the PCR, 60 Vbeta and 13 Jbeta primers were used. Measured with immunoSEQ multiplex PCR; TCRdb has only the in-frame clones, and not every one. The sample has hundreds of thousands of clones, under 80% seen once. The specimen sequenced was PBMCs. The receptors derive from a girl aged 2-15 years in good health and CMV-seronegative.

The CDR3 is CASSVHRLAGGPRTCTQYF. In DNA, the CDR3 is TGTGCCAGCAGCGTCCATCGACTAGCGGGAGGGCCCCGCACATGTACGCAGTATTTT. The chain couples TRBV9 to TRBJ2-3; 14 nucleotides agree with TRBD2. The CDR3 has 19 residues. Per the germline V gene, CDR1 is SGDLS and CDR2 is YYNGEE. The junction had 16 bases not matched to a gene; V was cut back by 2 bases and J by 8 bases.

V is TRBV9 and J is TRBJ2-3; 14 bases align to TRBD2. V dropped 4 bases and J dropped 2; count of bases not matched to a gene: 9. The V gene's germline CDR1 is SGDLS and CDR2 YYNGEE. The CDR3 runs 18 residues. CDR3 sequence: CASSPGLAGVHYTDTQYF. The CDR3 region has the DNA TGTGCCAGCAGCCCGGGACTAGCGGGAGTCCATTACACAGATACGCAGTATTTT.

This rearrangement joins TRBV29-1 to TRBJ1-2; D not certain. Germline CDR1 is SQVTM and CDR2 is ANQGSEA. Trimming shortened V by 3 bases and J by 9 bases, and 14 bases separated the two germline ends. This CDR3 contains 12 residues. Written as DNA, the CDR3 is TGCAGCGTTGACAACGGGGAAAGGCGCTACACCTTC. This translates into CSVDNGERRYTF.

CDR3 sequence (DNA): TGTGCCAGCAGCTTAAGGGGGGGCCACGGGGATACGCAGTATTTT. It encodes CASSLRGGHGDTQYF. The genes are TRBV11-1 and TRBJ2-3; D is possibly TRBD2 (7 bases). The CDR3 loop spans 15 amino acids. Germline assignment: CDR1 SGHAT and CDR2 FQDESV (reference sequence). The V and J ends lost 2 bases and 6 bases respectively, with 15 bases between them.

The chain joins TRBV5-6 to TRBJ2-7, with D unclear. The length of the CDR3 is 14 residues. Trimming took 4 bases from V and 5 from J, leaving 16 bases between them. The V gene's germline CDR1 is SGHDT and CDR2 YYEEEE. CDR3 coding DNA: TGTGCCAGCAGCGCATCCCTGAGGCGCAACGAGCAGTACTTC. It specifies CASSASLRRNEQYF.

The J gene is TRBJ2-5, the V gene TRBV5-8, with D perhaps matching TRBD1 (6 bases). Trimming pared 6 bases from V and 4 bases from J, leaving 13 bases between. CDR1 and CDR2 from the germline V gene are SGHTS and YDEGEE. This CDR3 has 13 residues. This CDR3 reads CASKGQGTETQYF. The DNA for the CDR3 is TGTGCCAGCAAAGGCCAGGGGACAGAGACCCAGTACTTC.

The chain is built from TRBV13 and TRBJ1-4, with D perhaps TRBD1 (5 bases). Germline CDR1 is PRHDT and CDR2 is FYEKMQ (reference sequence). V was clipped by 5 bases and J by 7 bases, with 14 bases between them. This CDR3 contains 14 residues. As DNA, the CDR3 is TGTGCCAGCAGCCGTGACAGAAGAGGTGAAAAACTGTTTTTT. Amino acid sequence: CASSRDRRGEKLFF.

The sample holds a few counts of this clone. The chain joins TRBV27 to TRBJ2-7; 9 nucleotides agree with TRBD1. The CDR3 length is 15 residues. Germline V gene data show CDR1 as MNHEY and CDR2 as SMNVEV (reference sequence). V was pared by 2 bases and J by 3 bases, with 5 bases of the junction left unmatched. CDR3 in DNA: TGTGCCAGCAGTTTAACAGGGGGCTACCACTACGAGCAGTACTTC. It is translated as CASSLTGGYHYEQYF.

The gene calls are TRBV5-6 and TRBJ1-1, with D tentatively TRBD1 (5 bases). Germline V gives CDR1 SGHDT, CDR2 YYEEEE. The CDR3 is 13 amino acids. Trimming pared 3 bases from V and 11 bases from J, leaving 17 bases between. This chain's CDR3 is CASSYPGLTRAFF. Here the CDR3 DNA reads TGTGCCAGCAGCTATCCGGGACTTACCCGTGCTTTCTTT.

The chain employs TRBV4-2 and TRBJ1-5; D is possibly TRBD1 (6 bases). V lost 1 base and J 6 bases, leaving 10 bases between the germline ends. Germline values: CDR1 LGHNA, CDR2 YNFKEQ. The CDR3 is 14 residues long. The CDR3 region is CASSQANRVQPQHF. The CDR3 region has the DNA TGTGCCAGCAGCCAAGCGAACAGGGTTCAGCCCCAGCATTTT.

This clone was counted once. V gene TRBV19 combines with J gene TRBJ2-2; D uncertain. Germline values: CDR1 LNHDA, CDR2 SQIVND (reference sequence). The CDR3 is made up of 13 amino acids. Between the trimmed V and J ends, which lost 3 bases and 4 bases, there was a span of 6 bases. CDR3 in DNA: TGTGCCAGTAGTATTGGTAGCACCGGGGAGCTGTTTTTT. Translated: CASSIGSTGELFF.

The V and J genes are TRBV5-6 and TRBJ2-7, with D perhaps matching TRBD1 (6 bases). V dropped 4 bases and J dropped 3 bases, with 14 bases sitting between them. This CDR3 has 14 amino acids. CDR1 and CDR2 from the germline V gene are SGHDT and YYEEEE. CDR3 residues: CASSPRDTHYEQYF. The CDR3 DNA sequence: TGTGCCAGCAGCCCCCGGGACACTCACTACGAGCAGTACTTC. Using reference TRBV5-6 and TRBJ2-7 for the parts outside the CDR3, the full variable domain is DAGVTQSPTHLIKTRGQQVTLRCSPKSGHDTVSWYQQALGQGPQFIFQYYEEEERQRGNFPDRFSGHQFPNYSSELNVNALLLGDSALYLCASSPRDTHYEQYFGPGTRLTVT.

J is TRBJ1-2 and V is TRBV5-1; 9 bases align to TRBD1. The CDR3 is made up of 15 amino acids. Germline-derived CDR1 and CDR2 are SGHRS and YFSETQ. The junction had 3 bases not matched to a gene; V was cut back by 3 bases and J by 0 bases. The CDR3 region has the DNA TGCGCCAGCAGCTCGGGACAGGGAGCTAACTATGGCTACACCTTC. Residues: CASSSGQGANYGYTF.